This passage covers 26 T cell receptor beta chains from one sample sequenced in a study of blood T cell repertoires in COVID-19. Assay: immunoSEQ multiplex PCR; the TCRdb copy retains only in-frame clones and omits some. The top ten hold under 2.5% of the sample, which has approximately 260,000 clones, 90% seen once. Sequenced: peripheral blood. These receptor sequences come from a woman aged 55-70 years with COVID-19, enrolled during active disease.

This chain joins TRBV4-1 and TRBJ1-1; D not resolved. V was shortened by 2 bases and J by 0 bases, with 4 bases between the two germline ends. The length of the CDR3 is 13 residues. CDR1 is MGHRA, CDR2 YSYEKL, per germline. The CDR3 region is CASSQTVNTEAFF. The CDR3, as DNA: TGCGCCAGCAGCCAAACGGTGAACACTGAAGCTTTCTTT.

The table lists this clone with a count of one. CDR3 residues: CASSAAGGRYYNEQFF. The CDR3 DNA reads as TGTGCCAGTAGTGCCGCGGGGGGGCGATACTACAATGAGCAGTTCTTC. The gene calls are TRBV19 and TRBJ2-1; TRBD2 agrees at 9 bases. The V gene end was trimmed by 5 bases and the J gene end by 3 bases; junction bases not matched to a gene: 8. This CDR3 region has 16 residues. CDR1 is LNHDA and CDR2 is SQIVND in the germline V gene (reference sequence).

The chain recombines TRBV5-1 with TRBJ2-5, with D uncertain. The closer fit of TRBJ2-7 to the DNA end suggests the J call may be wrong. Germline V gene lookup returns CDR1 SGHRS and CDR2 YFSETQ. This CDR3 has 13 residues. CDR3 residues: CASSLNRVSEQYF. Here the CDR3 DNA reads TGCGCCAGCAGCTTGAATAGGGTTAGCGAGCAGTACTTC.

The chain carries TRBV18 and TRBJ1-4; 8 bases align to TRBD1. This CDR3 is built from 15 residues. The ends lost 0 bases at V and 8 bases at J; junction bases unmatched: 5. Germline V gene data show CDR1 as KGHSH and CDR2 as LQKENI. CDR3 nucleotide sequence: TGTGCCAGCTCACCACCCGGACAGGGCAACGAAAAACTGTTTTTT. Its protein product is CASSPPGQGNEKLFF.

About this clone: The sample holds other DNA sequences that translate to the same CDR3. The chain carries TRBV18 and TRBJ1-1, with D tentatively TRBD1 (5 bases). Trimming took 6 bases from V and 0 from J, leaving 11 bases between them. Germline loops: CDR1 KGHSH, CDR2 LQKENI. The CDR3 runs to 14 residues. The CDR3 is CASSPSTVNTEAFF. CDR3 nucleotide sequence: TGTGCCAGCTCCCCTTCGACAGTGAACACTGAAGCTTTCTTT.

Concerning this clone: The same CDR3 can be traced to other DNA sequences in this sample. J is TRBJ1-1 and V is TRBV7-2; D is uncertain. The CDR3 contains 14 residues. The germline V and J ends were trimmed by 6 bases and 0 bases, with 11 bases remaining between them. Germline CDR1 SGHTA, CDR2 FQGNSA. The CDR3 nucleotides are TGTGCCAGCAGTTCCCGGAGGGTGAACACTGAAGCTTTCTTT. This gives the protein CASSSRRVNTEAFF.

A few counts support this clone. The chain has TRBV2 and TRBJ1-4, with TRBD1 identical over 7 bases. This CDR3 contains 13 residues. Germline values: CDR1 SNHLY, CDR2 FYNNEI. V gave up 6 bases and J gave up 10 bases; unmatched junction bases: 8. The CDR3 spells CASRQDRLGKLFF. The DNA for the CDR3 is TGTGCCAGCAGACAGGACAGGTTGGGAAAACTGTTTTTT.

The gene calls are TRBV9 and TRBJ1-1; D is unclear. V was cut by 0 bases and J by 1 base, with 10 bases left in between. The CDR3 spans 15 residues. Per germline, CDR1 SGDLS and CDR2 YYNGEE. The CDR3 sequence: CASSVEAVPNTEAFF. CDR3 nucleotide sequence: TGTGCCAGCAGCGTAGAGGCGGTCCCGAACACTGAAGCTTTCTTT.

The V and J genes are TRBV15 and TRBJ1-1, with D possibly TRBD1 on 5 matching bases. Deletions cut 3 bases from V and 0 bases from J, with 14 bases between. CDR3 length: 16 amino acids. Germline V gives CDR1 LNHNV, CDR2 YYDKDF (reference sequence). The CDR3 spells CATSSPTTEMNTEAFF. CDR3 bases: TGTGCCACCAGCAGTCCGACGACAGAAATGAACACTGAAGCTTTCTTT.

This clone was found once. The J gene is TRBJ2-7, the V gene TRBV6-2 or TRBV6-3; D might be TRBD1 (5 bases). CDR1 and CDR2 from the germline V gene are MNHEY and SVGEGT. The CDR3 totals 12 residues. V was shortened by 6 bases and J by 4 bases, with 10 bases between the two germline ends. As DNA, the CDR3 is TGTGCCAGCAGCCGAGGACAATACGAGCAGTACTTC. Protein: CASSRGQYEQYF.

V is TRBV5-1 and J is TRBJ1-2; D may be TRBD1 (5 bases). V was trimmed by 2 bases and J by 6 bases, leaving 11 bases between them. Germline-derived CDR1 and CDR2 are SGHRS and YFSETQ. The CDR3 is 13 residues long. CDR3 sequence reads: CASSFMGQDGYTF. CDR3 bases: TGCGCCAGCAGCTTTATGGGGCAGGATGGCTACACCTTC.

The rearrangement links TRBV7-9 to TRBJ2-5; 7 nucleotides align to TRBD1. Per the germline V gene, CDR1 is SEHNR and CDR2 is FQNEAQ (reference sequence). V gave up 5 bases and J gave up 2 bases; unmatched junction bases: 2. The CDR3 sequence is 13 residues long. The CDR3 loop reads CASSTTGQETQYF. The CDR3 DNA reads TGTGCCAGCAGCACGACAGGGCAAGAGACCCAGTACTTC.

This clone is a singleton in its sample. The chain uses TRBV19 and TRBJ1-5, with TRBD1 as a possible D gene (6 bases). Trimming took off 5 bases at V and 3 bases at J, with 14 bases between the two ends. Germline V gives CDR1 LNHDA, CDR2 SQIVND (reference sequence). CDR3 length equals 15 residues. This CDR3 is CASSEATGLNQPQHF. For the CDR3, the DNA is TGTGCCAGTAGTGAGGCCACAGGGCTCAATCAGCCCCAGCATTTT.

J is TRBJ2-7 and V is TRBV7-2; perhaps TRBD2 as D (5 bases). This CDR3 is built from 13 residues. CDR1 and CDR2 from the germline V gene are SGHTA and FQGNSA. V was trimmed by 1 base and J by 7 bases, leaving 11 bases between them. The CDR3 DNA follows: TGTGCCAGCAGCTTAGATCCGGAGCGGGAGCAGTACTTC. Translated: CASSLDPEREQYF.

The chain employs TRBV7-9 and TRBJ2-3, with 8 bases that match TRBD2. V lost 6 bases to trimming and J lost 2 bases; unmatched junction nucleotides: 10. The length of the CDR3 is 16 residues. Germline V gene sequence: CDR1 SEHNR, CDR2 FQNEAQ (reference sequence). The CDR3 loop is CASSRGRGDPTDTQYF. The CDR3 DNA reads as TGTGCCAGCAGTCGGGGGCGGGGGGACCCCACAGATACGCAGTATTTT.

The J gene is TRBJ2-3, the V gene TRBV5-4; the D gene is possibly TRBD2 (6 bases). With 4 bases removed from V and 0 bases from J, the gap between germline ends came to 9 bases. Germline lookup yields CDR1 SGHNT and CDR2 YYREEE (reference sequence). The CDR3 is 14 residues long. CDR3 coding DNA: TGTGCCAGCAGCCCCGGGACTAGCACAGATACGCAGTATTTT. Translating gives CASSPGTSTDTQYF.

The V gene is TRBV5-4, the J gene TRBJ1-3; the D is unclear. Per the germline V gene, CDR1 is SGHNT and CDR2 is YYREEE (reference sequence). Trimming took 8 bases from V and 7 from J, leaving 13 bases between them. CDR3 length: 12 amino acids. CDR3 protein: CASKAGGNTIYF. The CDR3 DNA sequence: TGTGCCAGTAAGGCAGGCGGGAACACCATATATTTT.

The rearrangement joins TRBV5-1 to TRBJ2-5; 8 bases match TRBD2. The germline CDR1 and CDR2 sequences are SGHRS and YFSETQ. The ends lost 1 base at V and 3 bases at J; junction bases unmatched: 2. This CDR3 spans 14 amino acids. The CDR3 loop is CASSLTSGKETQYF. The CDR3 DNA is TGCGCCAGCAGCTTGACTAGCGGAAAAGAGACCCAGTACTTC.

V usage is TRBV18 and J usage is TRBJ1-2; D is unresolved. The CDR3 is made up of 15 amino acids. Germline assignment: CDR1 KGHSH and CDR2 LQKENI. V was pared by 3 bases and J by 2 bases, with 13 bases between. CDR3 in amino acids: CASSPRTDSNYGYTF. The CDR3 DNA sequence: TGTGCCAGCTCACCTCGCACGGACTCGAACTATGGCTACACCTTC.

The chain employs TRBV23-1 and TRBJ2-2, with 7 bases fitting TRBD1. TRBV23-1 qualifies as an ORF whose function is uncertain. The CDR3 has 21 amino acids. V was clipped by 8 bases and J by 1 base; unmatched bases: 25. DNA of the CDR3: TGCGCCAGCTCTACAAACCCTCTATGGGATGGGACAGCGATGAACACCGGGGAGCTGTTTTTT. Protein: CASSTNPLWDGTAMNTGELFF.

The chain links TRBV18 to TRBJ1-1; no definite D call. The V gene lost 2 bases and the J gene lost 3 bases, with 10 bases spanning the gap. Germline V gene data show CDR1 as KGHSH and CDR2 as LQKENI. The CDR3 sequence is 14 residues long. CDR3 in DNA: TGTGCCAGCTCACCAGGAGTTTATCACACTGAAGCTTTCTTT. Encoded protein: CASSPGVYHTEAFF.

The chain has TRBV6-5 and TRBJ1-2; D gene unclear. The CDR3 consists of 12 residues. From germline, CDR1 is MNHEY and CDR2 SVGAGI. V lost 6 bases to trimming and J lost 4 bases, with 9 bases between them. CDR3 protein: CASRDGSYGYTF. In nucleotides, the CDR3 is TGTGCCAGCAGGGACGGGAGCTATGGCTACACCTTC.

The rearrangement links TRBV7-6 to TRBJ1-3, with TRBD1 matching over 8 bases. CDR1 and CDR2 from the germline V gene are SGHVS and FNYEAQ. The CDR3 has 17 amino acids. J lost 0 bases, V lost 6 bases, and 10 bases had no gene match. The CDR3 coding sequence is TGTGCCAGCAGTTTCCATGACAGGGGCACCTCTGGAAACACCATATATTTT. It yields the protein CASSFHDRGTSGNTIYF.

V gene TRBV6-5 combines with J gene TRBJ1-2; D gene ambiguous. The germline CDR1 and CDR2 sequences are MNHEY and SVGAGI. The V gene lost 0 bases and the J gene lost 4 bases, with 6 bases spanning the gap. This CDR3 is built from 13 residues. The CDR3 sequence: CASSYSSAYGYTF. CDR3 nucleotides: TGTGCCAGCAGTTACTCGAGTGCCTATGGCTACACCTTC.

V is TRBV6-1 and J is TRBJ2-3; D unresolved. V was cut by 2 bases and J by 5 bases, with 5 bases left in between. The CDR3 spans 12 residues. Germline CDR1 is MNHNS and CDR2 is SASEGT. The CDR3, as DNA: TGTGCCAGCAGTGAATTCCAAGATACGCAGTATTTT. Translating it yields CASSEFQDTQYF.

The chain uses TRBV25-1 and TRBJ1-3; TRBD1 matches at 9 bases. CDR3 size: 14 residues. The ends lost 5 bases at V and 2 bases at J; junction bases unmatched: 1. Germline lookup yields CDR1 MGHDK and CDR2 SYGVNS. The CDR3 spells CASSWTGAGNTIYF. In nucleotides, the CDR3 is TGTGCCAGCAGTTGGACAGGGGCTGGAAACACCATATATTTT.